What follows are 22 T cell receptor beta chains derived from one specimen sequenced in a study of breast tumors, draining lymph nodes, adjacent tissues. Using its own MiXCR run on the multiplex PCR reads, TCRdb lists one record per CDR3 protein. This table has approximately 280,000 distinct CDR3 sequences, under 35% appearing once. Samples came from axillary lymph nodes draining the breast cancer. The sample was axillary lymph node tissue. These receptors all stem from a female donor with breast cancer. Some clones in this sample may be carry-over from other donors' samples.

The CDR3 nucleotides are TGCAGTGCTAGACCTGGGGGGGGGGCCGAGACCCAGTACTTC. Its translation: CSARPGGGAETQYF. The chain links TRBV20-1 to TRBJ2-5, with TRBD2 as a possible D gene (7 bases). The V gene lost 2 bases and the J gene lost 5 bases, with 15 bases spanning the gap. CDR3 size: 14 residues. In germline, CDR1 is DFQATT, CDR2 SNEGSKA (reference sequence).

This sequence joins TRBV27 and TRBJ2-5, with TRBD2 as a possible D gene (6 bases). V was trimmed by 5 bases and J by 4 bases, leaving 14 bases between them. The CDR3 contains 14 residues. CDR1 MNHEY and CDR2 SMNVEV come from the germline V gene (reference sequence). The CDR3 DNA is TGTGCCAGCAGTCCCCGCGGGGCCAGAGAGACCCAGTACTTC. This codes for CASSPRGARETQYF.

This clonotype was observed at least ten times. The rearrangement joins TRBV25-1 to TRBJ2-5; 10 bases are shared with TRBD2. The CDR3 runs to 14 residues. Germline V gene data show CDR1 as MGHDK and CDR2 as SYGVNS. The trim removed 4 bases at V and 5 bases at J, leaving 4 bases unmatched. The CDR3 DNA follows: TGTGCCAGCAGTGCCGGACTAGCGGATGAGACCCAGTACTTC. It codes for CASSAGLADETQYF.

In the case of this clonotype: Possible read error: a much larger clone is one base away. V usage is TRBV5-1 and J usage is TRBJ2-5; D is perhaps TRBD2 (6 bases). This CDR3 is 15 amino acids long. V was trimmed by 1 base and J by 9 bases, leaving 19 bases between them. Looked up from germline, CDR1 is SGHRS and CDR2 is YFSETQ. The CDR3 DNA reads as TGCGCCAGCAGCTTGTTAGTCGGGAGTGCGGAGGCCCAGTACTTC. Protein sequence: CASSLLVGSAEAQYF.

This clonotype was detected ten times or more. V gene TRBV7-8 combines with J gene TRBJ1-2; D is uncertain. Trimming took off 5 bases at V and 1 base at J, with 5 bases between the two ends. Germline V CDR1 and CDR2: SGHVS, FQNEAQ. This CDR3 is 12 amino acids long. The CDR3 loop reads CASSRDNYGYTF. In DNA, the CDR3 is TGTGCCAGCAGCAGAGATAACTATGGCTACACCTTC.

This clonotype appeared many times. The chain is built from TRBV7-9 and TRBJ2-3, with 7 positions matching TRBD1. V dropped 5 bases and J dropped 2; count of bases not matched to a gene: 7. This CDR3 spans 15 amino acids. Germline assignment: CDR1 SEHNR and CDR2 FQNEAQ (reference sequence). In DNA form, the CDR3 reads TGTGCCAGCAGCCGAAACAGGGGATACACAGATACGCAGTATTTT. This gives the protein CASSRNRGYTDTQYF.

The sample holds a few counts of this clonotype. This clone may be a read error of a much larger clone one base away. The chain carries TRBV7-2 and TRBJ2-7; possible D gene TRBD1, 6 bases. Deletions cut 5 bases from V and 5 bases from J, with 16 bases between. Looked up from germline, CDR1 is SGHTA and CDR2 is FQGNSA. The CDR3 contains 14 residues. The DNA of the CDR3 is TGTGCCAGCAGCCACCTGGACAGAGCCCACGAGCAGTACTTC. It yields the protein CASSHLDRAHEQYF.

CDR3: CASSYTTNEQFF. The CDR3 DNA reads as TGTGCCAGCAGTTACACGACGAATGAGCAGTTCTTC. J is TRBJ2-1 and V is TRBV6-2 or TRBV6-3; D is undetermined. V lost 2 bases and J 7 bases, leaving 6 bases between the germline ends. Germline-derived CDR1 and CDR2 are MNHEY and SVGEGT. The CDR3 length is 12 residues.

The V and J genes are TRBV14 and TRBJ2-2; 8 bases are shared with TRBD1. Looked up from germline, CDR1 is SGHDN and CDR2 is FVKESK. J was trimmed by 3 bases and V by 3 bases; bases with no gene match: 6. The CDR3 has 16 amino acids. The CDR3 sequence is CASSHRSQGDTGELFF. CDR3 coding DNA: TGTGCCAGCAGCCACCGATCACAGGGGGACACCGGGGAGCTGTTTTTT.

The gene calls are TRBV15 and TRBJ2-1, with TRBD2 as a possible D gene (6 bases). CDR1 is LNHNV and CDR2 is YYDKDF in the germline V gene (reference sequence). Trimming took 4 bases from V and 6 from J, leaving 13 bases between them. The CDR3 spans 14 residues. The CDR3 sequence is CATSILSGRNEQFF. The DNA for the CDR3 is TGTGCCACCAGCATTCTTAGCGGTCGCAATGAGCAGTTCTTC.

Many counts were recorded for this clonotype. The chain is built from TRBV11-2 and TRBJ1-3, with 8 positions matching TRBD1. The CDR3 runs to 16 residues. Trimming at V came to 2 bases and at J to 1 base, leaving 4 bases not matched to a gene. Germline V lookup: CDR1 SGHAT, CDR2 FQNNGV. This chain's CDR3 is CASSLRGTGSGNTIYF. The CDR3 nucleotides are TGTGCCAGCAGCTTAAGAGGGACAGGTTCTGGAAACACCATATATTTT. The full variable domain, completed using reference TRBV11-2 and TRBJ1-3, is EAGVAQSPRYKIIEKRQSVAFWCNPISGHATLYWYQQILGQGPKLLIQFQNNGVVDDSQLPKDRFSAERLKGVDSTLKIQPAKLEDSAVYLCASSLRGTGSGNTIYFGEGSWLTVV.

V usage is TRBV5-1 and J usage is TRBJ1-5, with D possibly being TRBD1 (5 bases). The CDR3 has 13 amino acids. V was clipped by 7 bases and J by 2 bases, with 10 bases between them. Per germline, CDR1 SGHRS and CDR2 YFSETQ. CDR3 sequence (DNA): TGCGCCAGCGCCCAAGGGGGCAATCAGCCCCAGCATTTT. Translating gives CASAQGGNQPQHF.

This clonotype was found many times. V and J are TRBV5-6 and TRBJ2-7, with 10 bases fitting TRBD1. Germline V CDR1 and CDR2: SGHDT, YYEEEE. The CDR3 totals 13 residues. The V segment lost 6 bases and the J segment 2 bases; nucleotides outside the gene matches: 2. CDR3 region: CASTGQGAYEQYF. Written as DNA, the CDR3 is TGTGCCAGCACCGGACAGGGGGCCTACGAGCAGTACTTC.

There are a few counts of this clonotype. This chain uses TRBV6-2 or TRBV6-3 with TRBJ2-3; 7 bases match TRBD2. The germline CDR1 and CDR2 sequences are MNHEY and SVGEGT. Trimming at V came to 4 bases and at J to 3 bases, leaving 4 bases not matched to a gene. The CDR3 sequence is 14 residues long. The DNA for the CDR3 is TGTGCCAGCAGTTCCGGGACTATTACAGATACGCAGTATTTT. It encodes CASSSGTITDTQYF.

This chain connects TRBV7-9 to TRBJ1-1; D remains unclear. Germline CDR1 SEHNR, CDR2 FQNEAQ (reference sequence). Trimming left V 1 base short and J 6 bases short, with 6 bases between. This CDR3 is 12 amino acids long. CDR3 in amino acids: CASSLDVAEAFF. CDR3 bases: TGTGCCAGCAGCTTAGATGTGGCTGAAGCTTTCTTT.

This clonotype was recorded at least ten times. The chain uses TRBV10-1 and TRBJ2-1; the match to TRBD1 covers 7 bases. From germline, CDR1 is WNHNN and CDR2 SYGVQD (reference sequence). V shed 7 bases, J shed 0 bases, and the junction held 21 bases outside the gene matches. The CDR3 covers 20 residues. The CDR3 region is CASTEPLTHRGRSSYNEQFF. The CDR3 DNA sequence: TGCGCCAGCACCGAGCCCTTGACCCACAGGGGTCGTAGCTCCTACAATGAGCAGTTCTTC.

This clonotype was seen more than once but under ten times. A much larger clone differs by one base, so this may be a read error. This chain links TRBV13 with TRBJ2-1; TRBD2 might be the D (6 bases). V gave up 2 bases and J gave up 11 bases, with 19 bases separating them. CDR3 length equals 15 residues. Germline CDR1 is PRHDT and CDR2 is FYEKMQ (reference sequence). CDR3 region: CASSLRHGGPGQQFF. CDR3 DNA: TGTGCCAGCAGCTTACGCCACGGAGGGCCGGGGCAGCAGTTCTTC. The full variable domain, in which reference TRBV13 and TRBJ2-1 provide the parts outside the CDR3, is AAGVIQSPRHLIKEKRETATLKCYPIPRHDTVYWYQQGPGQDPQFLISFYEKMQSDKGSIPDRFSAQQFSDYHSELNMSSLELGDSALYFCASSLRHGGPGQQFFGPGTRLTVL.

The sample holds many counts of this clonotype. The CDR3 reads CSASRGGTAKSYEQYF. The CDR3 DNA follows: TGCAGTGCTAGTAGGGGTGGGACAGCTAAATCCTACGAGCAGTACTTC. The rearrangement joins TRBV20-1 to TRBJ2-7, with TRBD1 matching over 7 bases. V gave up 3 bases and J gave up 1 base; unmatched junction bases: 12. Germline V CDR1 and CDR2: DFQATT, SNEGSKA (reference sequence). This CDR3 is 16 amino acids long.

In this sample, this clonotype turned up many times. The V call is TRBV7-9, the J call TRBJ2-2, with 7 bases identical to TRBD2. Germline V gene lookup returns CDR1 SEHNR and CDR2 FQNEAQ (reference sequence). V lost 5 bases to trimming and J lost 4 bases; unmatched junction nucleotides: 4. The CDR3 totals 14 residues. The CDR3 reads CASSVGRLTGELFF. As DNA, the CDR3 is TGTGCCAGCAGCGTCGGGAGGCTCACCGGGGAGCTGTTTTTT.

This clonotype has just one count. The V and J genes are TRBV9 and TRBJ1-2; 9 bases match TRBD1. Germline V CDR1 and CDR2: SGDLS, YYNGEE. V dropped 7 bases and J dropped 6; count of bases not matched to a gene: 16. The CDR3 has 16 residues. For the CDR3, the DNA is TGTGCCAGCTCACCGGGGCGGACAGGGGAAGTCGATGGCTACACCTTC. Amino acids: CASSPGRTGEVDGYTF.

J is TRBJ2-3 and V is TRBV10-3, with TRBD2 identical over 11 bases. CDR1 ENHRY and CDR2 SYGVKD come from the germline V gene. This CDR3 has 16 residues. With 8 bases clipped from V and 2 bases from J, the junction kept 9 bases outside the gene matches. As DNA, the CDR3 is TGTGCCATCGCCGGGACTAGCGGAACCTACACAGATACGCAGTATTTT. Protein sequence: CAIAGTSGTYTDTQYF.

About this clonotype: With a much larger clone just one base away, this may be a read error. This chain connects TRBV5-1 to TRBJ2-1, with TRBD1 as a possible D gene (5 bases). This CDR3 has 15 amino acids. Germline loops: CDR1 SGHRS, CDR2 YFSETQ. V gave up 0 bases and J gave up 12 bases, with 19 bases separating them. The CDR3: CASSLAEPTRDGQFF. The CDR3 bases are TGCGCCAGCAGCTTGGCCGAGCCTACCAGGGATGGGCAGTTCTTC.